This T cell receptor (beta chain) was captured in a study of T cell responses to AZD1222 COVID-19 vaccine. Note on this clone: Antigen specificity is unknown.

Study observations and caveats: Compared with day 0, the breadth and depth of the Spike-specific TCR repertoire rose significantly after two doses of AZD1222. Reportedly, nearly half of unique spike TCRs recognized epitopes outside B.1.351/B.1.1.7 mutations. Repertoire sampling happened only post peak T cell response.

Profiling relied on immunoSEQ multiplex PCR, and the TCRdb table lists in-frame clones only, not all of them. The data contain some 120,000 clones, about 90% of them singletons. The CDR3 length is 17 residues. In germline, CDR1 is SGHNT, CDR2 YENEEA. The V gene lost 5 bases and the J gene lost 0 bases, with 18 bases spanning the gap. The specimen comprised peripheral blood, sampled on day 0 of AZD1222 vaccination. The receptor was isolated from an adult in good health. The rearrangement joins TRBV11-3 to TRBJ2-3; tentative D call: TRBD2 (6 bases). The CDR3 protein is CASSPGLLRGSTDTQYF. DNA of the CDR3: TGTGCCAGCAGCCCCGGACTTCTGCGGGGAAGCACAGATACGCAGTATTTT.